This TCR beta chain was found in a study of OX40 agonist ivuxolimab in advanced cancers. As for the study in general: Patient treatment consisted of intravenous ivuxolimab administration every 2 weeks at 0.01 to 10 mg/kg.

TCRdb's table, derived via immunoSEQ multiplex PCR, lists solely in-frame clones and lacks some. The sample has tens of thousands of clones, about 89% seen once. J was trimmed by 7 bases and V by 1 base; bases with no gene match: 2. This CDR3 comprises 14 residues. Germline CDR1 reads SGHVS; CDR2 reads FQNEAQ. As for this clone: As yet, its antigen is unknown.

Findings and limits, study-wide: Average numbers of expanded clones were greater in CD8+ T cells than in CD4+.

This sequence joins TRBV7-8 and TRBJ1-3, with 9 bases lining up with TRBD1. The receptor comes from an adult with an advanced solid tumor such as melanoma, head and neck, liver or kidney cancer. The material was CD4+ or CD8+ T cells sorted from blood, obtained in a trial of the OX40 agonist ivuxolimab. This CDR3 is CASSLGGQGNTIYF. CDR3 bases: TGTGCCAGCAGCTTAGGTGGACAGGGGAACACCATATATTTT.